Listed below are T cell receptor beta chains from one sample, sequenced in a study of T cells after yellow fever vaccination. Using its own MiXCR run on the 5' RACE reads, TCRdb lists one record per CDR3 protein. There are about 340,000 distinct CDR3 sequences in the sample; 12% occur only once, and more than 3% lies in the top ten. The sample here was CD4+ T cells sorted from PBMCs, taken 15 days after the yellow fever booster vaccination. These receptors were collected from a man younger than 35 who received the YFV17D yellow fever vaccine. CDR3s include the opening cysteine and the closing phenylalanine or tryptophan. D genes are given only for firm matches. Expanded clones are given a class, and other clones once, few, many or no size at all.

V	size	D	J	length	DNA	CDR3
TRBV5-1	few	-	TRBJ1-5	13	TGCGCCAGCAGCTTGGAACGGGATCAGCCCCAGCATTTT	CASSLERDQPQHF
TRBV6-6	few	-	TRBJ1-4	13	TGTGCCAGCAGGGGGGGGTCGTCTGAAAAACTGTTTTTT	CASRGGSSEKLFF
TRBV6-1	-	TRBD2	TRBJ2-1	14	TGTGCCAGCAGTTTAGCGGGGGGCGGCAATGAGCAGTTCTTC	CASSLAGGGNEQFF
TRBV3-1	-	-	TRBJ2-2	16	TGTGCCAGCAGCCAAGCGTACCGAGGAAGCACCGGGGAGCTGTTTTTT	CASSQAYRGSTGELFF
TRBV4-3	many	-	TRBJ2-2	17	TGCGCCAGCAGCCAAGACTCTCGGCGGGGTAACACCGGGGAGCTGTTTTTT	CASSQDSRRGNTGELFF
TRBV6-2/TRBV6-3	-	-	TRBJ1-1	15	TGTGCCAGCAGCCCCGACGGAGGGGTGAACACTGAAGCTTTCTTT	CASSPDGGVNTEAFF
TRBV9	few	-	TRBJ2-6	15	TGTGCCAGCAGCCCGCTTATCTCTGGGGCCAACGTCCTGACTTTC	CASSPLISGANVLTF
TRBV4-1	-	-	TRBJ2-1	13	TGCGCCAGCAGCCAACAGGTGGGGGATGAGCAGTTCTTC	CASSQQVGDEQFF
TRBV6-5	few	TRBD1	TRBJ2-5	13	TGTGCCAGCAGCCCCCGGGACAGGGAGACCCAGTACTTC	CASSPRDRETQYF
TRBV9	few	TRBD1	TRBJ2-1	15	TGTGCCAGCAGCGTTAGGGGGCAGGGGGAGAATGAGCAGTTCTTC	CASSVRGQGENEQFF
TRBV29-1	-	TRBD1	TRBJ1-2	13	TGCAGCGTGGGGACAGACCGAGGAGATGGCTACACCTTC	CSVGTDRGDGYTF
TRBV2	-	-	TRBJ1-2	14	TGTGCCAGCAACACCGGAGGGGTACTAGGAGGCTACACCTTC	CASNTGGVLGGYTF
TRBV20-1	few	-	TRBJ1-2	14	TGCAGTGCCCCCCGTGATCGGGGCAACTATGGCTACACCTTC	CSAPRDRGNYGYTF
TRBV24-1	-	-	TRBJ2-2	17	TGTGCCACCAGTGATTTGCGAGGCAGACCGAACACCGGGGAGCTGTTTTTT	CATSDLRGRPNTGELFF
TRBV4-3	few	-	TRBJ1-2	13	TGCGCCAGCAGCCGTGGGAATAACTATGGCTACACCTTC	CASSRGNNYGYTF
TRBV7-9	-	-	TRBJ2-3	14	TGTGCCAGCACGGCGACAACTAGCACAGATACGCAGTATTTT	CASTATTSTDTQYF
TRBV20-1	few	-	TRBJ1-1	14	TGCAGTGCTAGAGAGGGACATGTGGGGACTGAAGCTTTCTTT	CSAREGHVGTEAFF
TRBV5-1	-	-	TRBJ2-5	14	TGCGCCAGCAGCCCGGACTCCACAAAAGAGACCCAGTACTTC	CASSPDSTKETQYF
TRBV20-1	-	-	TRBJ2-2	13	TGCAGTGCTACAGGGTTAAACACCGGGGAGCTGTTTTTT	CSATGLNTGELFF
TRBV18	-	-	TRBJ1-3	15	TGTGCCAGCTCACCACCGTTGGGTCCTGGAAACACCATATATTTT	CASSPPLGPGNTIYF
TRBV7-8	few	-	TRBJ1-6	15	TGTGCCAGCAGCTTAGACCGGCTGGGGGCTTCACCCCTCCACTTT	CASSLDRLGASPLHF
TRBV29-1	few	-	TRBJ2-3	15	TGCAGCGTTGAAGAAGGGCCCGGTGTTAGGGATACGCAGTATTTT	CSVEEGPGVRDTQYF
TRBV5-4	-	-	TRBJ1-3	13	TGTGCCAGCAACGACAGGTCCGGAAACACCATATATTTT	CASNDRSGNTIYF
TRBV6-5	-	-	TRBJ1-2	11	TGTGCCAGCAGGGCGACAAGTGGCTACACCTTC	CASRATSGYTF
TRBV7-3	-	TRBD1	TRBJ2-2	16	TGTGCCAGCAGCTTAGGGACAGGGGTGTCTTCCGGGGAGCTGTTTTTT	CASSLGTGVSSGELFF
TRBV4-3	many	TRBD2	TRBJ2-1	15	TGCGCCAGCAGCCCCCGACTAGCGGGGGGTGATGAGCAGTTCTTC	CASSPRLAGGDEQFF
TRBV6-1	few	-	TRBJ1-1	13	TGTGCCAGCAGTGACCCGGGGGGGGGGCCAGCTTTCTTT	CASSDPGGGPAFF
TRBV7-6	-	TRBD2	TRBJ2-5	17	TGTGCCAGCAGCTCCAGCGGGGGGGCCGCGGGGAGGGAGACCCAGTACTTC	CASSSSGGAAGRETQYF
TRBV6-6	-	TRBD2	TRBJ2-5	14	TGTGCCAGCAGTTTGGCGGGGGATGTAGAGACCCAGTACTTC	CASSLAGDVETQYF
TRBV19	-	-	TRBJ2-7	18	TGTGCCAGTAGTATCTGGGGCGGGGGCACCGCGACCTCCTACGAGCAGTACTTC	CASSIWGGGTATSYEQYF
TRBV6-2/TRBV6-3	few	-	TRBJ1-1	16	TGTGCCAGCAGTCATCGACAGATTTCGTTAGGTACTGAAGCTTTCTTT	CASSHRQISLGTEAFF
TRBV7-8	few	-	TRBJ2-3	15	TGTGCCAGCAGCTTAACCAGGGGCCGGTCAGATACGCAGTATTTT	CASSLTRGRSDTQYF
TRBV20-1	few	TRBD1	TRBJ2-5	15	TGCAGCGCTAGAGATGGCCGACAGGGCCAAGAGACCCAGTACTTC	CSARDGRQGQETQYF
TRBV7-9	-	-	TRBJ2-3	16	TGTGCCAGCAGCCCCGGGGCCGTTCCTAGCACAGATACGCAGTATTTT	CASSPGAVPSTDTQYF
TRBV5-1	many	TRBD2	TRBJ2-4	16	TGCGCCAGCAGCGACGAGCGGGGGCATTCGAAAAACATTCAGTACTTC	CASSDERGHSKNIQYF
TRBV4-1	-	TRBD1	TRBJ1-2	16	TGCGCCAGCAGCCAAGGCTTAGGACAGGGTCTAAATGGCTACACCTTC	CASSQGLGQGLNGYTF
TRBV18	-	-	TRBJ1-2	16	TGTGCCAGCTCATCTATGGTGGGGGTGAGAGCGAATGGCTACACCTTC	CASSSMVGVRANGYTF
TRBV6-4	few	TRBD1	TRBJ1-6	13	TGTGCCAGCAGTAACACAGGGGTTTCACCCCTCCACTTT	CASSNTGVSPLHF
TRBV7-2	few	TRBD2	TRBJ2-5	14	TGTGCCAGCAGCCGTAGCGGGGCAGGCGAGACCCAGTACTTC	CASSRSGAGETQYF
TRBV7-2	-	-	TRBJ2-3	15	TGTGCCAGCAGCTGGTCCGGCGGGGCGGTGGGTACGCAGTATTTT	CASSWSGGAVGTQYF
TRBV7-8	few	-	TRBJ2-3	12	TGTGCCAGCAGCTTTGAGAGGGGTACGCAGTATTTT	CASSFERGTQYF